Listed here are 6 T cell receptor beta chains from one sample, sequenced in a study of blood T cell repertoires in COVID-19. Profiled with immunoSEQ multiplex PCR; TCRdb holds only in-frame clones, not every one. The sample has approximately 310,000 clones; 85% are singletons. Sequencing used PBMCs or T cells enriched from blood (not recorded which). The origin of the receptors is a woman in her 30s who had been exposed to COVID-19.

The chain uses TRBV28 and TRBJ1-4; 8 bases map to TRBD1. Trimming took 8 bases from V and 2 from J; bases not matched to a gene: 4. CDR3 length: 14 amino acids. Germline values: CDR1 MDHEN, CDR2 SYDVKM. Written as DNA, the CDR3 is TGTGCCAGCGTCGGGACAGGCACTAATGAAAAACTGTTTTTT. It codes for CASVGTGTNEKLFF.

V is TRBV27 and J is TRBJ2-7; D is possibly TRBD2 (7 bases). Germline V gene data show CDR1 as MNHEY and CDR2 as SMNVEV (reference sequence). Trimming removed 10 bases at V and 5 bases at J, with 24 bases between. The CDR3 is made up of 15 amino acids. This chain's CDR3 is CATAEDFGGLDEQYF. DNA for the CDR3: TGTGCCACCGCAGAGGATTTCGGGGGGCTAGACGAGCAGTACTTC.

The CDR3 DNA follows: TGTGCCACCAGCAGAGATAGAGAGCCCCTATACTACGAGCAGTACTTC. As protein: CATSRDREPLYYEQYF. The chain employs TRBV15 and TRBJ2-7; D unresolved. The CDR3 extends over 16 amino acids. Germline CDR1 and CDR2: LNHNV and YYDKDF (reference sequence). V was pared by 0 bases and J by 3 bases, with 15 bases between.

The genes are TRBV4-1 and TRBJ2-5, with 9 bases matching TRBD1. This CDR3 region has 14 residues. J was trimmed by 6 bases and V by 4 bases; bases with no gene match: 6. From germline, CDR1 is MGHRA and CDR2 YSYEKL. CDR3 in amino acids: CASSRGQGTKTQYF. CDR3 sequence (DNA): TGCGCCAGCAGCCGAGGACAGGGGACAAAGACCCAGTACTTC.

The rearrangement joins TRBV12-3 or TRBV12-4 to TRBJ1-2; D uncertain. This CDR3 has 12 residues. V was cut by 6 bases and J by 5 bases, with 10 bases left in between. The CDR3 nucleotides are TGTGCCAGCAGCCCCGGGAGTTATGGCTACACCTTC. This codes for CASSPGSYGYTF.

V gene TRBV27 combines with J gene TRBJ2-7; TRBD1 matches 7 bases. There are 14 residues in the CDR3. The V and J ends lost 2 bases and 9 bases, in that order; junction bases with no gene match: 10. Looked up from germline, CDR1 is MNHEY and CDR2 is SMNVEV (reference sequence). The CDR3 sequence: CASSLEKQGTTQYF. The CDR3 DNA reads TGTGCCAGCAGTTTAGAAAAACAGGGGACAACGCAGTACTTC.